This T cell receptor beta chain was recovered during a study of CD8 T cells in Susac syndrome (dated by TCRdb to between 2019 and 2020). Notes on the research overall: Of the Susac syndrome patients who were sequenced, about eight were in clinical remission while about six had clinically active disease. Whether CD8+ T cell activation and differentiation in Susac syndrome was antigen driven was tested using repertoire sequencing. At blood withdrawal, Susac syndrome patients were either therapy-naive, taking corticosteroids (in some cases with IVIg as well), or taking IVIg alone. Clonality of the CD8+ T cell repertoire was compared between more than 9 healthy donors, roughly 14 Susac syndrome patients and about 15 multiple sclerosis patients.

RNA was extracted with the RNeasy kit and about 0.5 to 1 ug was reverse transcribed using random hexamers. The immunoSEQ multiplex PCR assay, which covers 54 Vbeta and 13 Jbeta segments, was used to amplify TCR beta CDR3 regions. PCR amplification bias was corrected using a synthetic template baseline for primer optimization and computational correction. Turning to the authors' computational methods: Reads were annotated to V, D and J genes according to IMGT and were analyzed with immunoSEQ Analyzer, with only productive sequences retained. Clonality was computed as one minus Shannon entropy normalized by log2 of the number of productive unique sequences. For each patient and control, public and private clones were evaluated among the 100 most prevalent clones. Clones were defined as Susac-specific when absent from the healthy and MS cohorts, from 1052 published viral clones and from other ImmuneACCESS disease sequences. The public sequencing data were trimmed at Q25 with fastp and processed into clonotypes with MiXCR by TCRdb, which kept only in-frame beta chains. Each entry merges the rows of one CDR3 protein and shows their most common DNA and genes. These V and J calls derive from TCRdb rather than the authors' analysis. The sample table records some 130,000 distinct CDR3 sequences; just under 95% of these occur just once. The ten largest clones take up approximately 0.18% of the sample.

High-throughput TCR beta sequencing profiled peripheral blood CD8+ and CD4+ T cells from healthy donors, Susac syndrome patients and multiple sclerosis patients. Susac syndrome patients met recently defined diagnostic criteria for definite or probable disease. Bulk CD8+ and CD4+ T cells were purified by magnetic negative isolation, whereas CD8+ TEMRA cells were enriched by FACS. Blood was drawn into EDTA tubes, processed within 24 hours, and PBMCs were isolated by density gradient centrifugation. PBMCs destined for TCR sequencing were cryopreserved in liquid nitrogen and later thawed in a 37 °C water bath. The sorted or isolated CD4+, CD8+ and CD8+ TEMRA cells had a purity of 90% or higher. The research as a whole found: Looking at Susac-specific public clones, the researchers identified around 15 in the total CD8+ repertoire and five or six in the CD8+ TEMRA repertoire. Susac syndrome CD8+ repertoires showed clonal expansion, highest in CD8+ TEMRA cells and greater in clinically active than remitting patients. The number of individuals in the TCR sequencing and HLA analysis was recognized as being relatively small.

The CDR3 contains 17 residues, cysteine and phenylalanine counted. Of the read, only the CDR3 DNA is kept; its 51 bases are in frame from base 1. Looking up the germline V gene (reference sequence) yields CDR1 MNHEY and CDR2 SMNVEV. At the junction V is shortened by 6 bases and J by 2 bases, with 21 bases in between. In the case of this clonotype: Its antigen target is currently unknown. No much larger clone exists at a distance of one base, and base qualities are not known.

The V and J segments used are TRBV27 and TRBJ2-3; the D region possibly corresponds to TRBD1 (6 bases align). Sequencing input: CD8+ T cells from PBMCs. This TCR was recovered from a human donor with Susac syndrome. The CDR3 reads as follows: CASRTISTGRNTDTQYF. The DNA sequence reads TGTGCCAGCAGAACCATTTCGACAGGAAGAAACACAGATACGCAGTATTTT.